This paragraph covers one T cell receptor (beta chain) sequence. The ends were cut back, 6 bases at V and 6 bases at J, with 20 bases in the middle. CDR3 length: 15 residues. CDR1 is MDHEN, CDR2 SYDVKM, per germline. The data were taken from a study of cytomegalovirus exposure and HLA in healthy donors. Study details: Earlier findings included some 120 million unique TCR beta sequences obtained from approximately 170 million T cells.

Amplification used 60 Vbeta primers and 13 Jbeta primers. Assay: immunoSEQ multiplex PCR; the TCRdb copy retains only in-frame clones and omits some. Of around 130,000 clones detected, approximately 77% appear once; the ten largest clones hold roughly 1%. The sample comprised PBMCs. The source is a woman aged 55 to 70 in good health and CMV-seronegative. The J gene is TRBJ1-1, the V gene TRBV28; a weak D match, TRBD1 (6 bases). Written as DNA, the CDR3 is TGTGCCAGCAGAAAACCAGGGGCCGCGGGAGCTGAAGCTTTCTTT. Its protein product is CASRKPGAAGAEAFF.